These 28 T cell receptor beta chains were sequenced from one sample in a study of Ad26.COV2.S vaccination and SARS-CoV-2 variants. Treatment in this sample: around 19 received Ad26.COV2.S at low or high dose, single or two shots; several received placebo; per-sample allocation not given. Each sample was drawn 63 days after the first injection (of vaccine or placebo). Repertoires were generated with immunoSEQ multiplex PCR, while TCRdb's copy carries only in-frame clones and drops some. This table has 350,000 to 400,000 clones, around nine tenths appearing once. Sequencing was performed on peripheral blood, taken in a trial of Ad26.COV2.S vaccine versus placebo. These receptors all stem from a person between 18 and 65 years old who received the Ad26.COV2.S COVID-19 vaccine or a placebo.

This chain's CDR3 is CASSVEGRYTGELFF. In nucleotides, the CDR3 is TGTGCCAGCAGCGTAGAGGGCAGATACACCGGGGAGCTGTTTTTT. V gene TRBV9 combines with J gene TRBJ2-2; D uncertain. There are 15 residues in the CDR3. Germline V gene sequence: CDR1 SGDLS, CDR2 YYNGEE. Between the trimmed V and J ends, which lost 0 bases and 3 bases, there was a span of 9 bases.

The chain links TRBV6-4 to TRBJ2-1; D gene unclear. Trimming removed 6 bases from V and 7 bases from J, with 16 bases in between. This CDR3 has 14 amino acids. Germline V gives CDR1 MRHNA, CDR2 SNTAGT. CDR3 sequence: CASSPGVIGNEQFF. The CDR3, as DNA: TGTGCCAGCAGCCCCGGCGTAATAGGGAATGAGCAGTTCTTC.

The CDR3 coding sequence is TGTGCCAGTAGTATTCGCCTAGGTGGGGGCCAAGAGACCCAGTACTTC. Protein sequence: CASSIRLGGGQETQYF. The V gene is TRBV19, the J gene TRBJ2-5; perhaps D is TRBD1 or TRBD2 (5 bases each). Trimming pared 3 bases from V and 1 base from J, leaving 15 bases between. CDR1 and CDR2 (germline): LNHDA, SQIVND (reference sequence). The length of the CDR3 is 16 residues. The full variable domain, its missing parts supplied by reference TRBV19 and TRBJ2-5, is DGGITQSPKYLFRKEGQNVTLSCEQNLNHDAMYWYRQDPGQGLRLIYYSQIVNDFQKGDIAEGYSVSREKKESFPLTVTSAQKNPTAFYLCASSIRLGGGQETQYFGPGTRLLVL.

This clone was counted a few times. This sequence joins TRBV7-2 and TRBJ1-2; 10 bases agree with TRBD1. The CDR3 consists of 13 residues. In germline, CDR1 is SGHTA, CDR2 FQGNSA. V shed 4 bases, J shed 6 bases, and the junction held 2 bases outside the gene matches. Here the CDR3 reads CASSSTGGDGYTF. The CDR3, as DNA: TGTGCCAGCAGCTCGACAGGGGGCGATGGCTACACCTTC.

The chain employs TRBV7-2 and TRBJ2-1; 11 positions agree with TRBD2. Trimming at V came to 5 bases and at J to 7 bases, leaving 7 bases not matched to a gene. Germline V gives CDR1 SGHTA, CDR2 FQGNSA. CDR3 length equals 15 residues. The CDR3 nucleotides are TGTGCCAGCAGCCTGGGACTAGCGGCAGGGAATGAGCAGTTCTTC. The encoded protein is CASSLGLAAGNEQFF.

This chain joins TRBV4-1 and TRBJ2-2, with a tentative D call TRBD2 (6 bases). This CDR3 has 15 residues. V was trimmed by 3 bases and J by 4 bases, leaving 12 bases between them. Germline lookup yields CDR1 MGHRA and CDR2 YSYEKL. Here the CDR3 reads CASSHGQEGTGELFF. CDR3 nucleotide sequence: TGCGCCAGCAGCCATGGTCAGGAGGGCACCGGGGAGCTGTTTTTT.

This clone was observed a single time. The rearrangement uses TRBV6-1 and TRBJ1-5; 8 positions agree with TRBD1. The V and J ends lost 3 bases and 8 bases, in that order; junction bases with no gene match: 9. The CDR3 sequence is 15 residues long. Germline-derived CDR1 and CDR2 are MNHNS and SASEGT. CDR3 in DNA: TGTGCCAGCAGTGACAGGGGGCAGGGGATGGAGCCCCAGCATTTT. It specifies CASSDRGQGMEPQHF.

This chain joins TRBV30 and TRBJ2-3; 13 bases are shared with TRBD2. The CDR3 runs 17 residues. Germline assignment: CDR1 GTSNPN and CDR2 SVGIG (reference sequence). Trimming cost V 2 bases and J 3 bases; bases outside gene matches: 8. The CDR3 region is CAWSMERTSGGTDTQYF. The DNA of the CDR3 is TGTGCCTGGAGTATGGAAAGGACTAGCGGGGGTACAGATACGCAGTATTTT.

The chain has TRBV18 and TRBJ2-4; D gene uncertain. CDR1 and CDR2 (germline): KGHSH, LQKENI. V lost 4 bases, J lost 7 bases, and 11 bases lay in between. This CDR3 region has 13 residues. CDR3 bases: TGTGCCAGCTCACAGGGTTTCCGGAACATTCAGTACTTC. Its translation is CASSQGFRNIQYF.

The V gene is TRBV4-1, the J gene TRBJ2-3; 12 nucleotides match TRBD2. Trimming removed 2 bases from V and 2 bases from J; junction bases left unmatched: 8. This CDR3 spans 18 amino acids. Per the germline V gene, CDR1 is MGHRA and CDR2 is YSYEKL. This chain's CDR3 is CASSQLILAGGPTDTQYF. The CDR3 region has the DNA TGCGCCAGCAGCCAACTTATACTAGCGGGGGGACCCACAGATACGCAGTATTTT.

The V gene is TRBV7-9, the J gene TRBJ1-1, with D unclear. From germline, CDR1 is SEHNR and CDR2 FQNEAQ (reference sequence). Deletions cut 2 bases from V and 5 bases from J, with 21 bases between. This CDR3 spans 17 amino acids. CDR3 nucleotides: TGTGCCAGCAGCTTAAGAGGGAACGCAAGAATTAGTACTGAAGCTTTCTTT. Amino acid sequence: CASSLRGNARISTEAFF.

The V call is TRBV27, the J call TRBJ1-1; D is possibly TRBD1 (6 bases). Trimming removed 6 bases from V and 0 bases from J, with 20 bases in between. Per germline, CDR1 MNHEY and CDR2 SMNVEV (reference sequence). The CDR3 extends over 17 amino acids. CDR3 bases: TGTGCCAGCAGCCTTAGGGGGGGGAGCCCTATGAACACTGAAGCTTTCTTT. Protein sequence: CASSLRGGSPMNTEAFF.

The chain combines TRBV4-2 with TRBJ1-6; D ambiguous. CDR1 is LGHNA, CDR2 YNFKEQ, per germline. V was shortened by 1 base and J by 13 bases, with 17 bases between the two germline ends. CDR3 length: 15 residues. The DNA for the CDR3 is TGTGCCAGCAGCCAAGGATCAGGAGACGGGCGGCCCCTCCACTTT. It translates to CASSQGSGDGRPLHF.

CDR3 sequence reads: CASSLGGGASYEQYF. The CDR3 DNA reads as TGTGCCAGCAGCTTAGGCGGGGGGGCTTCCTACGAGCAGTACTTC. This chain uses TRBV7-2 with TRBJ2-7; TRBD2 matches at 9 bases. The J segment lost 1 base and the V segment lost 1 base, leaving 2 bases of the junction unmatched. Germline-derived CDR1 and CDR2 are SGHTA and FQGNSA. The CDR3 contains 15 residues.

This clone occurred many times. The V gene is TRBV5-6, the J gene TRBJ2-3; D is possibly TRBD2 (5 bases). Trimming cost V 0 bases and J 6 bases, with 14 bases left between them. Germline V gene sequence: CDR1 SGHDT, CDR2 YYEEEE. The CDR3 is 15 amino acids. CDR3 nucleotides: TGTGCCAGCAGCTTGGTAACTCGGGGAAGGGATACGCAGTATTTT. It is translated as CASSLVTRGRDTQYF.

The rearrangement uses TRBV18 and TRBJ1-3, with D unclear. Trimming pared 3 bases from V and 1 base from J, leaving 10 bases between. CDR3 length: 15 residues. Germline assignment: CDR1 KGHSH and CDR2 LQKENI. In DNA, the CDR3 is TGTGCCAGCTCACCCTCCAGTTGGTCTGGAAACACCATATATTTT. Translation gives CASSPSSWSGNTIYF.

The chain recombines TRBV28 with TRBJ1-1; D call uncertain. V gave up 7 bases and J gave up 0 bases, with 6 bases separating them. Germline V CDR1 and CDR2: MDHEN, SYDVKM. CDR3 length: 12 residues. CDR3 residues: CASKTLNTEAFF. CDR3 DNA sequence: TGTGCCAGCAAGACGTTGAACACTGAAGCTTTCTTT.

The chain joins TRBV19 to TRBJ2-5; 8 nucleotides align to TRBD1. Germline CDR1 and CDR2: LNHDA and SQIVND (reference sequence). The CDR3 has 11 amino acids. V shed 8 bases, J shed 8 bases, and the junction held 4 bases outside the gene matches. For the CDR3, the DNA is TGTGCCAGTCGGACAGGGCGCACCCAGTACTTC. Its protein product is CASRTGRTQYF.

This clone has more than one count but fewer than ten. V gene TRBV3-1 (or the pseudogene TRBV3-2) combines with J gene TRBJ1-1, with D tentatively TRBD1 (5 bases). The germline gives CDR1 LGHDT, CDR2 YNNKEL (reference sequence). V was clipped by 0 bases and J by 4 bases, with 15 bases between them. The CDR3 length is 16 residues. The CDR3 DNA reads TGTGCCAGCAGCCAAGAAGGGGTGTTCATGAGCACTGAAGCTTTCTTT. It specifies CASSQEGVFMSTEAFF.

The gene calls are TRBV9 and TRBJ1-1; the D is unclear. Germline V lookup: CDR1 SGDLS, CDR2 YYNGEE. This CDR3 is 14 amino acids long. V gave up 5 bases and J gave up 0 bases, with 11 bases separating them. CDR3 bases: TGTGCCAGCAGTCCAAGGGATTTGAACACTGAAGCTTTCTTT. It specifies CASSPRDLNTEAFF.

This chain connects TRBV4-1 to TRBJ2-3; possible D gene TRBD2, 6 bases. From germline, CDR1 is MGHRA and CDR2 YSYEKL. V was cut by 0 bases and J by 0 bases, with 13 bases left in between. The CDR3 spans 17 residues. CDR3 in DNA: TGCGCCAGCAGCCAAGAAGGAGGGACGCTCAGCACAGATACGCAGTATTTT. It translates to CASSQEGGTLSTDTQYF.

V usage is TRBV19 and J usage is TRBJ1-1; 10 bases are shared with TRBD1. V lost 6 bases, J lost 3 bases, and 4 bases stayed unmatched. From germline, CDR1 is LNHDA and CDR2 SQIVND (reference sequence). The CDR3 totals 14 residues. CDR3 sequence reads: CASSGTGEDTEAFF. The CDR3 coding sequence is TGTGCCAGTAGCGGGACAGGGGAAGACACTGAAGCTTTCTTT. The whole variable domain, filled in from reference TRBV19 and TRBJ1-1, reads DGGITQSPKYLFRKEGQNVTLSCEQNLNHDAMYWYRQDPGQGLRLIYYSQIVNDFQKGDIAEGYSVSREKKESFPLTVTSAQKNPTAFYLCASSGTGEDTEAFFGQGTRLTVV.

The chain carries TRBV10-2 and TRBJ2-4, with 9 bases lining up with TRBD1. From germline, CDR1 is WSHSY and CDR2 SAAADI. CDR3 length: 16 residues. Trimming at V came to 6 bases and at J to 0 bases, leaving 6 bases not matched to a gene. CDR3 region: CASSSGQGLAKNIQYF. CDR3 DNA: TGCGCCAGCAGCTCGGGACAGGGCCTAGCCAAAAACATTCAGTACTTC.

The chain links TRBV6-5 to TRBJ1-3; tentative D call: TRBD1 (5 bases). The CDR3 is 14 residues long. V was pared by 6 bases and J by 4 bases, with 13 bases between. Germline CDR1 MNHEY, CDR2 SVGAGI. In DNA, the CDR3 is TGTGCCAGCAGCCGGGACCCCGTGGGAAACACCATATATTTT. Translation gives CASSRDPVGNTIYF.

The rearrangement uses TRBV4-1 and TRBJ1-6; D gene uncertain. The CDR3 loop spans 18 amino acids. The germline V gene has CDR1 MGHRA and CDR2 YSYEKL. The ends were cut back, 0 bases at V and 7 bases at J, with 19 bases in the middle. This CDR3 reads CASSQESLRESMNSPLHF. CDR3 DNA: TGCGCCAGCAGCCAAGAATCGTTGAGGGAGAGTATGAATTCACCCCTCCACTTT.

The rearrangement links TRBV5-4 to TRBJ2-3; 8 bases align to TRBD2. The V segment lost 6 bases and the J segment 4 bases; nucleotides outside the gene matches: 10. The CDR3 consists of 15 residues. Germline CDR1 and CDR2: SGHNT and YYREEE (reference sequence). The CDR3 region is CASTSPAGGPDTQYF. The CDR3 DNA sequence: TGTGCCAGCACCTCCCCGGCGGGGGGCCCAGATACGCAGTATTTT.

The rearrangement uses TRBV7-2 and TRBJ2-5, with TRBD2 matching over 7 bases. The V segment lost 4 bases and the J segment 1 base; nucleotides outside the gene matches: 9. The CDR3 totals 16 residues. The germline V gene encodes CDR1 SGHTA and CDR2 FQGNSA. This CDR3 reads CASSSYGLGGQETQYF. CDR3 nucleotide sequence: TGTGCCAGCAGCTCATACGGACTAGGAGGCCAAGAGACCCAGTACTTC. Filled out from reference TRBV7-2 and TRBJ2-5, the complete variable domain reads GAGVSQSPSNKVTEKGKDVELRCDPISGHTALYWYRQSLGQGLEFLIYFQGNSAPDKSGLPSDRFSAERTGGSVSTLTIQRTQQEDSAVYLCASSSYGLGGQETQYFGPGTRLLVL.

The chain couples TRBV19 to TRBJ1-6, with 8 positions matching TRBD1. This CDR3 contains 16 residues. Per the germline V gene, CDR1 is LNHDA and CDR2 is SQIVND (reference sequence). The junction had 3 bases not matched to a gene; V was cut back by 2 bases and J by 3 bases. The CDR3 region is CASSIQGASYNSPLHF. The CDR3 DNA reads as TGTGCCAGTAGTATACAGGGGGCCAGCTATAATTCACCCCTCCACTTT.